The 20 T cell receptor beta chains below come from one sample, sequenced in a study of read filtering for tumor transcriptome and immune sequencing. From about 0.4 ug of RNA, a library with molecular barcoded alpha/delta and beta/gamma adaptors was made. TCRdb reprocessed the reads with MiXCR, giving one entry per CDR3 protein. The sample shows about 46,000 distinct CDR3 sequences, around 12% of them seen only once. Sequencing used a population of CD138-negative cells sorted from bone marrow. The source is a donor over 35 with multiple myeloma.

V gene TRBV20-1 combines with J gene TRBJ2-7; 9 bases are a match to TRBD1. There are 13 residues in the CDR3. Per the germline V gene, CDR1 is DFQATT and CDR2 is SNEGSKA (reference sequence). V dropped 3 bases and J dropped 3; count of bases not matched to a gene: 3. The CDR3 loop is CSARPGQGYEQYF. The DNA for the CDR3 is TGCAGTGCTAGGCCGGGACAGGGCTACGAGCAGTACTTC.

In this sample, this clonotype turned up many times. The rearrangement uses TRBV7-9 and TRBJ1-3; tentative D call: TRBD1 (5 bases). This CDR3 spans 16 amino acids. Germline V gene sequence: CDR1 SEHNR, CDR2 FQNEAQ (reference sequence). Trimming took off 5 bases at V and 0 bases at J, with 14 bases between the two ends. CDR3 DNA: TGTGCCAGCAGCCCCCGGGACGCGAGCTCTGGAAACACCATATATTTT. It codes for CASSPRDASSGNTIYF.

This clonotype appeared many times. CDR3 loop: CSARSGPGQSTTTNEKLFF. In DNA, the CDR3 is TGCAGTGCTAGATCCGGACCGGGACAGTCAACTACAACTAATGAAAAACTGTTTTTT. The J gene is TRBJ1-4, the V gene TRBV20-1; TRBD1 matches at 7 bases. Germline V lookup: CDR1 DFQATT, CDR2 SNEGSKA (reference sequence). The length of the CDR3 is 19 residues. V shed 2 bases and J 0 bases; nucleotides not matched to a gene: 15.

Notes on this clonotype: Relative to the germline gene, one junction end is altered; a read error may explain this. The V call is TRBV5-1, the J call TRBJ2-6, with D perhaps given as TRBD1 or TRBD2 (6 bases each). Germline CDR1 reads SGHRS; CDR2 reads YFSETQ. This CDR3 region has 15 residues. CDR3 sequence (DNA): TGCGCCAGCAGCTCCGGGGGCTCTGGGCCCAACGTCCTGACTTTC. Amino acid sequence: CASSSGGSGPNVLTF.

This clonotype was detected ten times or more. The gene calls are TRBV5-1 and TRBJ2-2; D is unresolved. Trimming took 4 bases from V and 4 from J, leaving 8 bases between them. The CDR3 is 13 residues long. The germline CDR1 and CDR2 sequences are SGHRS and YFSETQ. The CDR3 is CASSPVGTGELFF. CDR3 nucleotide sequence: TGCGCCAGCAGCCCCGTGGGCACCGGGGAGCTGTTTTTT.

The table lists this clonotype with many counts. The rearrangement uses TRBV18 and TRBJ1-1; no reliable D call. The germline CDR1 and CDR2 sequences are KGHSH and LQKENI. This CDR3 has 14 amino acids. Trimming removed 2 bases from V and 0 bases from J, with 7 bases in between. This chain's CDR3 is CASSPSEMNTEAFF. The CDR3 DNA reads as TGTGCCAGCTCACCATCCGAGATGAACACTGAAGCTTTCTTT.

As for this clonotype: A read error is the likely source, as a far larger clone sits one nucleotide away. The CDR3 nucleotides are TGTGCCAGCAGCGTAGCGCCAACAATCACCGGGAGAGAAGAGACCCAGTACTTC. Translated, it gives CASSVAPTITGREETQYF. The genes are TRBV13 and TRBJ2-5; tentative D call: TRBD2 (6 bases). Germline CDR1 is PRHDT and CDR2 is FYEKMQ (reference sequence). The V end was cut by 5 bases, the J end by 3 bases, with 25 bases between. The CDR3 has 18 amino acids. Supplemented by reference TRBV13 and TRBJ2-5, the full variable domain reads AAGVIQSPRHLIKEKRETATLKCYPIPRHDTVYWYQQGPGQDPQFLISFYEKMQSDKGSIPDRFSAQQFSDYHSELNMSSLELGDSALYFCASSVAPTITGREETQYFGPGTRLLVL.

This clonotype was observed at least ten times. The CDR3 reads CASSRETPGYTF. The CDR3 DNA follows: TGTGCCAGCAGCAGGGAAACCCCTGGCTACACCTTC. The chain uses TRBV2 and TRBJ1-2; D perhaps matches TRBD1 (5 bases). Looked up from germline, CDR1 is SNHLY and CDR2 is FYNNEI. CDR3 length: 12 amino acids. The V end lost 6 bases, the J end lost 7 bases, and 12 bases lay between the germline ends.

At least ten counts were recorded for this clonotype. The genes are TRBV3-1 and TRBJ1-2; D not resolved. Deletions cut 5 bases from V and 8 bases from J, with 12 bases between. CDR1 and CDR2 from the germline V gene are LGHDT and YNNKEL (reference sequence). This CDR3 contains 12 residues. CDR3 sequence reads: CASSSRTRGYTF. DNA for the CDR3: TGTGCCAGCAGCTCGCGGACGAGAGGCTACACCTTC.

This clonotype was counted a few times. A much larger clonotype is one base distant, so this may be a read error. The CDR3, as DNA: TGTGCCAGCAGCTTAGAGTCTGCCTCGGCAGATGCGCAGTATTTT. Amino acid sequence: CASSLESASADAQYF. The chain links TRBV7-3 to TRBJ2-3; D is unresolved. The CDR3 has 15 amino acids. Germline CDR1 SGHTA, CDR2 FQGTGA.

At least ten counts were recorded for this clonotype. The rearrangement joins TRBV24-1 to TRBJ2-6, with 9 bases lining up with TRBD1. CDR1 KGHDR and CDR2 SFDVKD come from the germline V gene. V shed 9 bases and J 0 bases; nucleotides not matched to a gene: 5. The CDR3 runs to 16 residues. The CDR3 sequence: CATGGQGNSGANVLTF. For the CDR3, the DNA is TGTGCCACCGGGGGACAGGGCAACTCTGGGGCCAACGTCCTGACTTTC.

This clonotype was recorded many times. The rearrangement links TRBV2 to TRBJ1-5, with D possibly TRBD1 on 6 matching bases. Germline V gene data show CDR1 as SNHLY and CDR2 as FYNNEI. CDR3 length equals 15 residues. V gave up 6 bases and J gave up 0 bases, with 12 bases separating them. The CDR3 DNA reads TGTGCCAGCAGGCCCGGGACATATAGCAATCAGCCCCAGCATTTT. Its protein product is CASRPGTYSNQPQHF. Supplemented by reference TRBV2 and TRBJ1-5, the full variable domain reads EPEVTQTPSHQVTQMGQEVILRCVPISNHLYFYWYRQILGQKVEFLVSFYNNEISEKSEIFDDQFSVERPDGSNFTLKIRSTKLEDSAMYFCASRPGTYSNQPQHFGDGTRLSIL.

As to this clonotype: A much larger clone is a single base away; this may be a read error. The rearrangement joins TRBV27 to TRBJ2-3; a weak D match, TRBD1 (7 bases). CDR1 is MNHEY and CDR2 is SMNVEV in the germline V gene (reference sequence). Trimming stripped 5 bases from V and 8 bases from J, with 20 bases between. CDR3 length: 15 residues. The CDR3 DNA reads TGTGCCAGCAGTCAAACCCTCCCAGGGGGAGGTACGCAGTATTTT. Amino acids: CASSQTLPGGGTQYF.

About this clonotype: A single base is all that separates this from a far larger clone, so a read error is likely. The rearrangement links TRBV7-2 to TRBJ2-5; D uncertain. Germline V lookup: CDR1 SGHTA, CDR2 FQGNSA. The CDR3 covers 16 residues. Trimming stripped 0 bases from V and 1 base from J, with 12 bases between. CDR3 amino acids: CASSLAYHVSQETQYF. As DNA, the CDR3 is TGTGCCAGCAGCTTAGCGTACCATGTGAGCCAAGAGACCCAGTACTTC.

This clonotype was found many times. J is TRBJ1-5 and V is TRBV7-9; no firm D call. CDR3 length: 12 amino acids. Germline CDR1 and CDR2: SEHNR and FQNEAQ (reference sequence). V shed 5 bases and J shed 7 bases, with 9 bases lying between them. The CDR3 DNA is TGTGCCAGCAGCGACGGTCCACAGCCCCAGCATTTT. This gives the protein CASSDGPQPQHF.

In its sample, this clonotype was seen many times. V is TRBV20-1 and J is TRBJ2-7; D gene unclear. Trimming took off 0 bases at V and 5 bases at J, with 17 bases between the two ends. The CDR3 extends over 15 amino acids. The V gene's germline CDR1 is DFQATT and CDR2 SNEGSKA (reference sequence). The CDR3 region has the DNA TGCAGTGCTAGAGATCCCCACCTGGGTAGGGACGAGCAGTACTTC. Translated, it gives CSARDPHLGRDEQYF.

On this clonotype: This likely reflects a read error, since a far larger clone is one base away. This CDR3 fails to terminate in the conserved phenylalanine or tryptophan, so it likely reflects a read error. J is TRBJ2-7 and V is TRBV12-3 or TRBV12-4; tentatively, D is TRBD1 (5 bases). V was pared by 6 bases and J by 7 bases, with 19 bases between. The CDR3 runs to 14 residues. The CDR3 nucleotides are TGTGCCAGCAGCCCCACCGACAGTTTCGGGGAGCAGTACTCC. Residues: CASSPTDSFGEQYS.

Regarding this clonotype: A far larger clone differs by one base, so this is likely a read error. The chain recombines TRBV6-6 with TRBJ2-7; 8 bases agree with TRBD2. The CDR3 is made up of 15 amino acids. The J segment lost 5 bases and the V segment lost 5 bases, leaving 11 bases of the junction unmatched. The germline V gene encodes CDR1 MNHNY and CDR2 SVGAGI (reference sequence). The CDR3 bases are TGTGCCAGCAGTGAACGAAGCGGGAGTTCTCACGAGCAGTACTTC. Translating it yields CASSERSGSSHEQYF.

For this clonotype: The junction does not match germline at one end; this may be a read error. This chain joins TRBV29-1 and TRBJ2-1; tentatively, D is TRBD1 or TRBD2 (5 bases each). The CDR3 is 12 amino acids. The germline V gene has CDR1 SQVTM and CDR2 ANQGSEA. The CDR3 sequence is CGVSFGTNEQFF. The DNA for the CDR3 is TGCGGCGTTTCTTTCGGGACCAATGAGCAGTTCTTC.

This clonotype was seen at least ten times. The rearrangement links TRBV29-1 to TRBJ2-1, with TRBD2 matching 13 bases. The V segment lost 1 base and the J segment 9 bases; nucleotides outside the gene matches: 0. The CDR3 consists of 13 residues. The germline gives CDR1 SQVTM, CDR2 ANQGSEA. CDR3 in amino acids: CSVEGLAGGEQFF. The CDR3 nucleotides read TGCAGCGTTGAAGGACTAGCGGGAGGTGAGCAGTTCTTC.